The 5 T cell receptor beta chains in this list originate from one sample, sequenced in a study of CD8 T cells in Susac syndrome. Random-hexamer reverse transcription was applied to about 0.5 to 1 ug RNA. TCRdb ran MiXCR on the immunoSEQ multiplex PCR reads and lists one entry per CDR3 protein. The sample has over 200,000 distinct CDR3 sequences; just under 95% are singletons. The specimen was CD4+ T cells from PBMCs. The source of these receptors is a human donor with multiple sclerosis.

J is TRBJ1-2 and V is TRBV18; 7 bases align to TRBD1. Germline V lookup: CDR1 KGHSH, CDR2 LQKENI. With 4 bases clipped from V and 3 bases from J, the junction kept 2 bases outside the gene matches. This CDR3 contains 13 residues. Here the CDR3 DNA reads TGTGCCAGCTCACGAGGGGGCGACTATGGCTACACCTTC. Residues: CASSRGGDYGYTF.

In nucleotides, the CDR3 is TGTGCCAGCAGTTTACCCTCACCGACCTACGAGCAGTACTTC. Amino acids: CASSLPSPTYEQYF. The chain carries TRBV12-3 or TRBV12-4 and TRBJ2-7; D remains ambiguous. The V gene lost 2 bases and the J gene lost 2 bases, with 10 bases spanning the gap. The CDR3 runs 14 residues.

The rearrangement uses TRBV7-9 and TRBJ2-7; 7 bases agree with TRBD2. The V gene's germline CDR1 is SEHNR and CDR2 FQNEAQ (reference sequence). The junction had 3 bases not matched to a gene; V was cut back by 1 base and J by 3 bases. CDR3 length: 14 residues. CDR3 bases: TGTGCCAGCAGCTTAGGGCTAGCGGTCTACGAGCAGTACGTC. Translated: CASSLGLAVYEQYV.

J is TRBJ2-7 and V is TRBV5-1, with unresolved D. V was shortened by 0 bases and J by 3 bases, with 10 bases between the two germline ends. The germline V gene has CDR1 SGHRS and CDR2 YFSETQ. CDR3 length: 14 residues. CDR3 residues: CASSLVIESYEQYF. CDR3 nucleotides: TGCGCCAGCAGCTTGGTAATAGAGAGCTACGAGCAGTACTTC.

The chain uses TRBV30 and TRBJ2-3; no reliable D call. Germline CDR1 and CDR2: GTSNPN and SVGIG (reference sequence). Trimming cost V 0 bases and J 2 bases, with 6 bases left between them. There are 13 residues in the CDR3. The CDR3 DNA follows: TGTGCCTGGAGTGTATGGAACACAGATACGCAGTATTTT. This codes for CAWSVWNTDTQYF.